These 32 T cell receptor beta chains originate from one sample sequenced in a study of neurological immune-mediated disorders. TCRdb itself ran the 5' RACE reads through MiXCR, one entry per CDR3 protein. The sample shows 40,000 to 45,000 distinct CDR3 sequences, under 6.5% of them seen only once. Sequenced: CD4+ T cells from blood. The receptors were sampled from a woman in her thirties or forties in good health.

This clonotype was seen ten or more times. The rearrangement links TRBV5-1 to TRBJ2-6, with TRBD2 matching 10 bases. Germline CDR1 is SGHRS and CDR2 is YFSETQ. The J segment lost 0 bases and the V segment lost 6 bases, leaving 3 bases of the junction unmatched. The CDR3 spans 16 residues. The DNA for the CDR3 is TGCGCCAGCAAAGCGGGGGGGAACTCTGGGGCCAACGTCCTGACTTTC. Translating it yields CASKAGGNSGANVLTF.

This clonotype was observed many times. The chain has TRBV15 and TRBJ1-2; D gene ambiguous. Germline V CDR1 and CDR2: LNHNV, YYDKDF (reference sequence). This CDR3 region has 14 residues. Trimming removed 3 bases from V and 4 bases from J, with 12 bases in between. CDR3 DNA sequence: TGTGCCACCAGCAGGCTTGGGCCGGGCTATGGCTACACCTTC. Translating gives CATSRLGPGYGYTF.

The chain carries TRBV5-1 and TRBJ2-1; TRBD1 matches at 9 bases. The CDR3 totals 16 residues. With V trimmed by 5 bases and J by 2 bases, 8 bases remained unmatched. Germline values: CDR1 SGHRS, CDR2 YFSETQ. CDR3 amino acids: CASRHHGQGTYNEQFF. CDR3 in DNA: TGCGCCAGCAGGCACCATGGACAGGGGACCTACAATGAGCAGTTCTTC.

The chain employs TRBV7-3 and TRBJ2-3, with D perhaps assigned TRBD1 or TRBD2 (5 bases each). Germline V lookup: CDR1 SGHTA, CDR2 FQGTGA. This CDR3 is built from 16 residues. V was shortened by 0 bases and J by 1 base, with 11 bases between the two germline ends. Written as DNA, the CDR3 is TGTGCCAGCAGCTTAACTTCCGGGGACGGCACAGATACGCAGTATTTT. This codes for CASSLTSGDGTDTQYF. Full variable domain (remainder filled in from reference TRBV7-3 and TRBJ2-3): GAGVSQTPSNKVTEKGKYVELRCDPISGHTALYWYRQSLGQGPEFLIYFQGTGAADDSGLPNDRFFAVRPEGSVSTLKIQRTERGDSAVYLCASSLTSGDGTDTQYFGPGTRLTVL.

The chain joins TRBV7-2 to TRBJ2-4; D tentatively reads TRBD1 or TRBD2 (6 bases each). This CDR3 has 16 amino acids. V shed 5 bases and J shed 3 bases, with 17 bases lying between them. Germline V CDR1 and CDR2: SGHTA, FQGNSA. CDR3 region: CASSPPGGPGKNIQYF. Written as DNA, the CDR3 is TGTGCCAGCAGCCCCCCTGGGGGGCCGGGCAAAAACATTCAGTACTTC.

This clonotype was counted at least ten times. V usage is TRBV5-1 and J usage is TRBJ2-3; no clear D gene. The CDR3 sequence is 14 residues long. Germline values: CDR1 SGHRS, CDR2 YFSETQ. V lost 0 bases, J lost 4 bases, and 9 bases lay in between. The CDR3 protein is CASSLEGSADTQYF. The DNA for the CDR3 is TGCGCCAGCAGCTTGGAAGGCAGCGCAGATACGCAGTATTTT.

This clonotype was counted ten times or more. The CDR3 coding sequence is TGCAGCGTTGAAGTAAAGGCGGGAGGGCCCAATGAGCAGTTCTTC. It yields the protein CSVEVKAGGPNEQFF. V gene TRBV29-1 combines with J gene TRBJ2-1; 9 bases are a match to TRBD2. CDR1 SQVTM and CDR2 ANQGSEA come from the germline V gene. The CDR3 runs 15 residues. J lost 6 bases, V lost 1 base, and 7 bases had no gene match.

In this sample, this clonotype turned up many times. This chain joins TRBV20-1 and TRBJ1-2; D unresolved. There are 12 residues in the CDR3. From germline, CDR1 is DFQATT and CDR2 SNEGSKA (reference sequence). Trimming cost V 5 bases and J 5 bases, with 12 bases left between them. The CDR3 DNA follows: TGCAGTGCTGATACAGTCTGGTATGGCTACACCTTC. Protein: CSADTVWYGYTF.

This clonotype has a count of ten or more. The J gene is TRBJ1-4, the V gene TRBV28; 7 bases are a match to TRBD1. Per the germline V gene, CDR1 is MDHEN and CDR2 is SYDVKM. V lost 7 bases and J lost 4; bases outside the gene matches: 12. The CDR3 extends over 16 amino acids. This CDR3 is CASKPPRGQINEKLFF. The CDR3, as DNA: TGTGCCAGCAAACCCCCGCGGGGACAGATTAATGAAAAACTGTTTTTT.

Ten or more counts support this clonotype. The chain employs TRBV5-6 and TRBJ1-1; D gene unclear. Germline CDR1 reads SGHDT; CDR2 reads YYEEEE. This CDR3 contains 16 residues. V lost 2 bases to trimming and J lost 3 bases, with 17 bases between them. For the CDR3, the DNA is TGTGCCAGCAGCTTTCTTGTCGGATTTTTGGACACTGAAGCTTTCTTT. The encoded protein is CASSFLVGFLDTEAFF.

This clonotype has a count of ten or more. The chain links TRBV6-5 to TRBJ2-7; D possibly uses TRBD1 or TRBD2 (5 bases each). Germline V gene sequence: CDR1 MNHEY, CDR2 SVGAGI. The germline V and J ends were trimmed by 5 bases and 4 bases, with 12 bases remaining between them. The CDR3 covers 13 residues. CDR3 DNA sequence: TGTGCCAGCAGTCCGGGACGGATTTACGAGCAGTACTTC. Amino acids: CASSPGRIYEQYF.

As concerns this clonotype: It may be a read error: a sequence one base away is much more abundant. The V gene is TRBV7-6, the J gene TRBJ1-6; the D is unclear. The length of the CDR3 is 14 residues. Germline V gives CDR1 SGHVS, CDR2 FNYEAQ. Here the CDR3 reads CVSSLTADNSPLHF. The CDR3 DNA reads TGTGTCAGCAGCTTAACGGCAGATAATTCACCCCTCCACTTT.

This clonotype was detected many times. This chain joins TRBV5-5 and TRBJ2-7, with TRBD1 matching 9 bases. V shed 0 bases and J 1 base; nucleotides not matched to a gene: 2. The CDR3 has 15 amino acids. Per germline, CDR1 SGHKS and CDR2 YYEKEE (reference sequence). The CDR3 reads CASSLVTGGSYEQYF. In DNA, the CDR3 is TGTGCCAGCAGCTTGGTGACAGGGGGTTCCTACGAGCAGTACTTC. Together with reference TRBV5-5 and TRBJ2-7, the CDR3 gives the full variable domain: DAGVTQSPTHLIKTRGQQVTLRCSPISGHKSVSWYQQVLGQGPQFIFQYYEKEERGRGNFPDRFSARQFPNYSSELNVNALLLGDSALYLCASSLVTGGSYEQYFGPGTRLTVT.

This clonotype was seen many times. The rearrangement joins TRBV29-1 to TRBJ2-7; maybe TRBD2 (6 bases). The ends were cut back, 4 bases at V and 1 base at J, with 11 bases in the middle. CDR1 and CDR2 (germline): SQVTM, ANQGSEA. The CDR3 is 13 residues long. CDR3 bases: TGCAGCGTTGTACGACTAGGGTCCTACGAGCAGTACTTC. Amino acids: CSVVRLGSYEQYF.

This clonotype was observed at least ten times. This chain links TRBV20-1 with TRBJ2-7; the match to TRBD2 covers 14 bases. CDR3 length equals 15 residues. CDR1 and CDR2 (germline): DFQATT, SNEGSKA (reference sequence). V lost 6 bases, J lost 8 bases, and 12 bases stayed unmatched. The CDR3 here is CSATVGLAGVSQQYF. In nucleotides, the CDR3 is TGCAGTGCCACCGTGGGACTAGCGGGAGTGTCCCAGCAGTACTTC.

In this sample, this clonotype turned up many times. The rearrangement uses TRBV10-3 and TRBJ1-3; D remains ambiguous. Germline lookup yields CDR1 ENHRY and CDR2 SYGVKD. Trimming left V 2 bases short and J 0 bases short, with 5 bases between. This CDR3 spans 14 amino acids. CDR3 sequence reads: CAISEGPSGNTIYF. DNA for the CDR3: TGTGCCATCAGTGAGGGACCCTCTGGAAACACCATATATTTT.

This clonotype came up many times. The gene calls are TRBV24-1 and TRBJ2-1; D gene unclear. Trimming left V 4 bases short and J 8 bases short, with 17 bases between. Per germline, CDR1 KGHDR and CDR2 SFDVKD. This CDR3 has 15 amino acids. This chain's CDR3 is CATSDPTGVFDEQFF. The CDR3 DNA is TGTGCCACCAGTGACCCGACGGGTGTCTTTGATGAGCAGTTCTTC.

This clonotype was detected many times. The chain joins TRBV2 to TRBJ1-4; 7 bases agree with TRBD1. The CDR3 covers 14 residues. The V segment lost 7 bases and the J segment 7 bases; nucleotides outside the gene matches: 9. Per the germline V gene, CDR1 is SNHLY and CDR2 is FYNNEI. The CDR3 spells CASTTGTASEKLFF. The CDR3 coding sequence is TGTGCCAGCACTACCGGGACAGCAAGTGAAAAACTGTTTTTT. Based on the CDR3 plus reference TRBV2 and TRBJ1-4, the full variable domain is EPEVTQTPSHQVTQMGQEVILRCVPISNHLYFYWYRQILGQKVEFLVSFYNNEISEKSEIFDDQFSVERPDGSNFTLKIRSTKLEDSAMYFCASTTGTASEKLFFGSGTQLSVL.

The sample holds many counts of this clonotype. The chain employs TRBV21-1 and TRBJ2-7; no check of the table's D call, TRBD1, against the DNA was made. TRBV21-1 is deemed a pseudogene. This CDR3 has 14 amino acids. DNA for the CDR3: TGTGCCAGCAGCCCCCACAGGGTAACCTACGAGCAGTACTTC. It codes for CASSPHRVTYEQYF.

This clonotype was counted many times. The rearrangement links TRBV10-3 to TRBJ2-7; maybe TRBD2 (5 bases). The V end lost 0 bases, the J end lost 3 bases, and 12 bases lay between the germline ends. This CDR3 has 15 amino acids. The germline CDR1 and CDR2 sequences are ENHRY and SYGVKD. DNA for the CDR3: TGTGCCATCAGTGAGTCCCCGGCCGGGGACTACGAGCAGTACTTC. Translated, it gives CAISESPAGDYEQYF.

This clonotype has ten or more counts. CDR3 nucleotides: TGTGCCAGCAGTTACCGCGGGCTTAACACCGGGGAGCTGTTTTTT. It is translated as CASSYRGLNTGELFF. V gene TRBV6-5 combines with J gene TRBJ2-2, with a possible D match to TRBD2 (5 bases). The CDR3 has 15 amino acids. Germline CDR1 and CDR2: MNHEY and SVGAGI. Trimming pared 2 bases from V and 2 bases from J, leaving 9 bases between.

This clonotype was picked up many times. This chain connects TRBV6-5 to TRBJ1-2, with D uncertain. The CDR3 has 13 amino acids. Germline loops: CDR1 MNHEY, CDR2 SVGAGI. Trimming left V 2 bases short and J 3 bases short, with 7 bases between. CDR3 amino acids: CASSYEVDYGYTF. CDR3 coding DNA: TGTGCCAGCAGTTACGAGGTCGACTATGGCTACACCTTC.

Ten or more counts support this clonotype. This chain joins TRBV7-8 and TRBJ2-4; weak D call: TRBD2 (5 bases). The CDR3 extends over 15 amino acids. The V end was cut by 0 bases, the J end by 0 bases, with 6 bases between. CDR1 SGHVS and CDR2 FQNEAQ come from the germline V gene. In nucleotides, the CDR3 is TGTGCCAGCAGCTTAGCCGGACTAGCCAAAAACATTCAGTACTTC. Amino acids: CASSLAGLAKNIQYF.

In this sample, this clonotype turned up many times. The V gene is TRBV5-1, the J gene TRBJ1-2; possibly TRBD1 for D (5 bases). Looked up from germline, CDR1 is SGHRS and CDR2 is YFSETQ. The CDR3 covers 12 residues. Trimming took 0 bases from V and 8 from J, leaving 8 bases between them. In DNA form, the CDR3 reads TGCGCCAGCAGCTTGGAAGGGGTCGGCTACACCTTC. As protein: CASSLEGVGYTF.

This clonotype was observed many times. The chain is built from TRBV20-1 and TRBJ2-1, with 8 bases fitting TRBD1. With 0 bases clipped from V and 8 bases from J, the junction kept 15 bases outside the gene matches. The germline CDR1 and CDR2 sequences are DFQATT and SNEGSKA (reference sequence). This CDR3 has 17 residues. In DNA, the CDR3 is TGCAGTGCTAGAGACCAAGGCACAGGGGGTACCTTGGATGAGCAGTTCTTC. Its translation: CSARDQGTGGTLDEQFF.

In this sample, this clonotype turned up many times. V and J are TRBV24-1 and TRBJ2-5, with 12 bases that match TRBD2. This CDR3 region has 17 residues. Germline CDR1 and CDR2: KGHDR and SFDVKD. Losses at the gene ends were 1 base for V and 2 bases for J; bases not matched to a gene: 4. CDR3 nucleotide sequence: TGTGCCACCAGTGATTTACCCGGGACTAGCGGGCAAGAGACCCAGTACTTC. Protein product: CATSDLPGTSGQETQYF.

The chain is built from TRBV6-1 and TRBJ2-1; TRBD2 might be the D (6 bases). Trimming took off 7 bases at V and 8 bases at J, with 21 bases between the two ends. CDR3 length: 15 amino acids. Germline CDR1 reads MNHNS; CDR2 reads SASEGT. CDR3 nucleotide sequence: TGTGCCAGCAAGATACTAGGCGGGGTTTCCGATGAGCAGTTCTTC. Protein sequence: CASKILGGVSDEQFF.

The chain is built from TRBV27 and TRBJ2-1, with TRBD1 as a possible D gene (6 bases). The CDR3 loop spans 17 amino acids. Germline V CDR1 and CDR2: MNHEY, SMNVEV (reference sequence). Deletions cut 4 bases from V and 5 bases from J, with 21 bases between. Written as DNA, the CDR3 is TGTGCCAGCAGTTCGCGTCCTACAGGGACACTAGACAATGAGCAGTTCTTC. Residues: CASSSRPTGTLDNEQFF.

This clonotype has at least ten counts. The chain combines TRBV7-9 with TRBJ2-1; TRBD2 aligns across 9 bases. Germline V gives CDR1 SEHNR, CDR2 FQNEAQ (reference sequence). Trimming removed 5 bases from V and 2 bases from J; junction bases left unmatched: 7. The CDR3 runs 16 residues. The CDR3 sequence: CASSRNSGGTYNEQFF. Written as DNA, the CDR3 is TGTGCCAGCAGCCGTAATAGCGGGGGAACCTACAATGAGCAGTTCTTC. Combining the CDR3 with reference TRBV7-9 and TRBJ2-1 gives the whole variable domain DTGVSQNPRHKITKRGQNVTFRCDPISEHNRLYWYRQTLGQGPEFLTYFQNEAQLEKSRLLSDRFSAERPKGSFSTLEIQRTEQGDSAMYLCASSRNSGGTYNEQFFGPGTRLTVL.

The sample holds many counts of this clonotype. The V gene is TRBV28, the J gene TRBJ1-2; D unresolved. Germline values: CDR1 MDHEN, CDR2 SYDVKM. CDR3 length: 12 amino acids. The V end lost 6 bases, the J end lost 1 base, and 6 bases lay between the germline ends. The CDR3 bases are TGTGCCAGCAGACAGATTAACTATGGCTACACCTTC. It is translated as CASRQINYGYTF.

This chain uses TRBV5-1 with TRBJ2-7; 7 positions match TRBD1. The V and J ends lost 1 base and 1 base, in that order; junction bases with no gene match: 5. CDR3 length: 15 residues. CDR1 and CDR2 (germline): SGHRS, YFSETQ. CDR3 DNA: TGCGCCAGCAGCTTGACCCCGGGACAGTCCTACGAGCAGTACTTC. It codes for CASSLTPGQSYEQYF.

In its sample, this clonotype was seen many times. The CDR3 spells CASSYGSGTGNTIYF. Here the CDR3 DNA reads TGTGCCAGCAGTTACGGGAGTGGCACTGGAAACACCATATATTTT. The chain carries TRBV6-5 and TRBJ1-3; D ambiguous. CDR1 MNHEY and CDR2 SVGAGI come from the germline V gene. V was clipped by 2 bases and J by 2 bases, with 10 bases between them. The CDR3 spans 15 residues.